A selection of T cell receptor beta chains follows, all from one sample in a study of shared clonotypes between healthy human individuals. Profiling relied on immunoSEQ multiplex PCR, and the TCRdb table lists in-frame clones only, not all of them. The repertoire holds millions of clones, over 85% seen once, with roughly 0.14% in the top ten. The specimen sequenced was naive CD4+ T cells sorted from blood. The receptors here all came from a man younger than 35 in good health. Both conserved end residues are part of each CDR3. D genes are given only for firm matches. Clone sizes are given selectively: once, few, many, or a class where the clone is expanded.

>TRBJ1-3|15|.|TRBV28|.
TGTGCCAGCAGTTCTCAGGTTATCTCTGGAAACACCATATATTTT
CASSSQVISGNTIYF
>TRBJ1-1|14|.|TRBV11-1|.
TGTGCCAGCAGCTTAGGGGATGGGTACACTGAAGCTTTCTTT
CASSLGDGYTEAFF
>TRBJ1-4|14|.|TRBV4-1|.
TGCGCCAGCAGCCCGGTGGTAACAAATGAAAAACTGTTTTTT
CASSPVVTNEKLFF
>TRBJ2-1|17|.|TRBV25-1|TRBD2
TGTGCCAGCAGTGAAGGGATTAGCGGGAGTCCCTACAATGAGCAGTTCTTC
CASSEGISGSPYNEQFF
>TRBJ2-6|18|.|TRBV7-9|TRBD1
TGTGCCAGCAGCTTAGATCGGACAGGGGTTTTCGGGGCCAACGTCCTGACTTTC
CASSLDRTGVFGANVLTF
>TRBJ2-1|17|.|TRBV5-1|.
TGCGCCAGCAGCTTGGCCTGGGGGCCCAGCTCCTACAATGAGCAGTTCTTC
CASSLAWGPSSYNEQFF
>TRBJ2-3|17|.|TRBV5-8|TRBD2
TGTGCCAGCAGCACCAGACTAGCGGGAGTGGGCACAGATACGCAGTATTTT
CASSTRLAGVGTDTQYF
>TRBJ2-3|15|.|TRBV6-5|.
TGTGCCAGCAGTTATTCAGCAGGGGGGACAGATACGCAGTATTTT
CASSYSAGGTDTQYF
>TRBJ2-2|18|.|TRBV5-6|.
TGTGCCAGCAGCCCCTCTCCCCCCTACACGGAGACCACCGGGGAGCTGTTTTTT
CASSPSPPYTETTGELFF
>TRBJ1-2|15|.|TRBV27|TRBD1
TGTGCCAGCAGTTCCACCGGGACAGGGACTTATGGCTACACCTTC
CASSSTGTGTYGYTF
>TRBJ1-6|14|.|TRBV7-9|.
TGTGCCAGCAGCTTTTCAAGGGCTAATTCACCCCTCCACTTT
CASSFSRANSPLHF
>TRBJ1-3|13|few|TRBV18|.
TGTGCCAGCTCACCAGGCTCTGGAAACACCATATATTTT
CASSPGSGNTIYF
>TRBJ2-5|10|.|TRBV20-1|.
TGCAGTGCTAGTATGGAGACCCAGTACTTC
CSASMETQYF
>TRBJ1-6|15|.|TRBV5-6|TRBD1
TGTGCCAGCAGCTTTATTGACAGGGATAATTCCCCCCTCCACTTT
CASSFIDRDNSPLHF
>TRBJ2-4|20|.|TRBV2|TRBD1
TGTGCCAGCAGTTGGCCCCCCGGGACAGGTTCACTACTAGCCAAAAACATTCAGTACTTC
CASSWPPGTGSLLAKNIQYF
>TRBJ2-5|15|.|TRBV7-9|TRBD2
TGTGCCAGCAGCTTATCACCGGGGGGAGAGGAGACCCAGTACTTC
CASSLSPGGEETQYF
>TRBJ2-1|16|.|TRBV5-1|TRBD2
TGCGCCAGCAGCTTGGGGATTCGGGGGAGGGCGCACGAGCAGTTCTTC
CASSLGIRGRAHEQFF
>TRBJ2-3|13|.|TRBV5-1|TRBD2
TGCGCCAGCAGCTTGGAGGCTAGCGGTCATCGGTATTTT
CASSLEASGHRYF
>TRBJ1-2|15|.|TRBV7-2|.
TGTGCCAGCAGCTTAGAGGTCGGGCTACACTATGGCTACACCTTC
CASSLEVGLHYGYTF
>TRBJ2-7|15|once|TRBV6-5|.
TGTGCCAGCAGTTACTCGGGCAGGGACTCCTACGAGCAGTACTTC
CASSYSGRDSYEQYF
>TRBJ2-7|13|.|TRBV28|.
TGTGCCATTTCCCGCGGGCTCTCCTACGAGCAGTACTTC
CAISRGLSYEQYF
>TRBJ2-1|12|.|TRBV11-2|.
TGTGCCAGCAGCTTATTTAGGGAGGCGCAGTTCTTC
CASSLFREAQFF